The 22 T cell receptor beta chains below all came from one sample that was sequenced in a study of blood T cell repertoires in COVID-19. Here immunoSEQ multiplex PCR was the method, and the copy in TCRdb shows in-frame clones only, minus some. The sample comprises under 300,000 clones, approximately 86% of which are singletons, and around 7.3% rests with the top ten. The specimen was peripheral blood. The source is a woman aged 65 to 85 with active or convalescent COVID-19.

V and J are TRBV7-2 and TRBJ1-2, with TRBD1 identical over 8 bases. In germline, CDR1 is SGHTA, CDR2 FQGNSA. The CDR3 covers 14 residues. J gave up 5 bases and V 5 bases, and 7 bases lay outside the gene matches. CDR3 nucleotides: TGTGCCAGCAGCCCTCAAACAGGGGGGTATGGCTACACCTTC. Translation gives CASSPQTGGYGYTF. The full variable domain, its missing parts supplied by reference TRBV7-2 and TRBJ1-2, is GAGVSQSPSNKVTEKGKDVELRCDPISGHTALYWYRQSLGQGLEFLIYFQGNSAPDKSGLPSDRFSAERTGGSVSTLTIQRTQQEDSAVYLCASSPQTGGYGYTFGSGTRLTVV.

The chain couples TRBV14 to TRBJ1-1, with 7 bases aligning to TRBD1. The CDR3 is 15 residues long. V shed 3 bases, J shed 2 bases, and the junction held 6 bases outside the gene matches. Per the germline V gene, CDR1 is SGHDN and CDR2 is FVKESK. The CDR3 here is CASSHSQGHNTEAFF. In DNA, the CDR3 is TGTGCCAGCAGCCACTCACAGGGGCATAACACTGAAGCTTTCTTT.

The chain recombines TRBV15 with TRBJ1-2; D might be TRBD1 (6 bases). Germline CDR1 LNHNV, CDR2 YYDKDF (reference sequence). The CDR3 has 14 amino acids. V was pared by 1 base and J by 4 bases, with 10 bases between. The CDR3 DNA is TGTGCCACCAGCAGAGCTGGGGGCGTCTATGGCTACACCTTC. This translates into CATSRAGGVYGYTF. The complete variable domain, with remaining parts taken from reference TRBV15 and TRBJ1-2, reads DAMVIQNPRYQVTQFGKPVTLSCSQTLNHNVMYWYQQKSSQAPKLLFHYYDKDFNNEADTPDNFQSRRPNTSFCFLDIRSPGLGDTAMYLCATSRAGGVYGYTFGSGTRLTVV.

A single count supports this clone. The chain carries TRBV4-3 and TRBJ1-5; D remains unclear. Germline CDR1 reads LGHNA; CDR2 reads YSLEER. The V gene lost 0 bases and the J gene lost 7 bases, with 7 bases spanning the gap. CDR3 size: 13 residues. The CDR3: CASSQEAWQPQHF. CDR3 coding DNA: TGCGCCAGCAGCCAAGAAGCGTGGCAGCCCCAGCATTTT.

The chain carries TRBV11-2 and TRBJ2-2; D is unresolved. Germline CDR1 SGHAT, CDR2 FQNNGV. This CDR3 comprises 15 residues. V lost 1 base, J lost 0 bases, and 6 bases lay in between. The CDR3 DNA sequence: TGTGCCAGCAGCTTAGGACTGTCGAACACCGGGGAGCTGTTTTTT. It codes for CASSLGLSNTGELFF.

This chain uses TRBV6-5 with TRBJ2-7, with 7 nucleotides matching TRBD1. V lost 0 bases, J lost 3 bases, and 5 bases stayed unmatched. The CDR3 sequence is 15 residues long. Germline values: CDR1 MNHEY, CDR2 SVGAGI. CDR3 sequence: CASSYSGQPVYEQYF. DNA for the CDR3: TGTGCCAGCAGTTACTCGGGACAGCCAGTCTACGAGCAGTACTTC.

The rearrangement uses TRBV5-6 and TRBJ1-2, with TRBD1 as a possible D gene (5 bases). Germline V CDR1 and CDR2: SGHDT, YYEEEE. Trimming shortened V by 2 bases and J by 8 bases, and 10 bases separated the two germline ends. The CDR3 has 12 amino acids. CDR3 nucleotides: TGTGCCAGCAGCTTAGCCAGGGCCGGCTACACCTTC. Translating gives CASSLARAGYTF.

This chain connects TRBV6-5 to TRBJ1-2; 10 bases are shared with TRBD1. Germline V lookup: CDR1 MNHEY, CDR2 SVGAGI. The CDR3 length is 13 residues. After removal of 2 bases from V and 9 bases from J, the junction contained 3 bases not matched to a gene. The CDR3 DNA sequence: TGTGCCAGCAGTTACGGGACAGGGGCCAGCTACACCTTC. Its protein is CASSYGTGASYTF.

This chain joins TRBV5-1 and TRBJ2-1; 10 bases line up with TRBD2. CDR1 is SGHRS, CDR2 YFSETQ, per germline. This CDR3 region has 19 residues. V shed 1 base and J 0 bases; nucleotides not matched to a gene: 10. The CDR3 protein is CASSLLSSGGISSYNEQFF. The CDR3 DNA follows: TGCGCCAGCAGCTTGTTGTCTAGCGGGGGAATTAGCTCCTACAATGAGCAGTTCTTC.

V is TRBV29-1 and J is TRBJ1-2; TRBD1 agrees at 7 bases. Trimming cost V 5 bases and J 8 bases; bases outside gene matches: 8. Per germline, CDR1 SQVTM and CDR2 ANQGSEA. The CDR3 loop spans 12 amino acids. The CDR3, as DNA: TGCAGCGTTCAGGGGGACGGGGTAGGCTACACCTTC. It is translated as CSVQGDGVGYTF.

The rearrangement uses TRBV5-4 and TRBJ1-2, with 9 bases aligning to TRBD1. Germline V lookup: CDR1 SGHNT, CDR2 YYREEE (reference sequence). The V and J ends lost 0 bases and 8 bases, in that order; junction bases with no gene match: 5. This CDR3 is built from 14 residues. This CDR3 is CASSLVGQGRGYTF. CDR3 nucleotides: TGTGCCAGCAGCTTGGTCGGACAGGGGAGAGGCTACACCTTC.

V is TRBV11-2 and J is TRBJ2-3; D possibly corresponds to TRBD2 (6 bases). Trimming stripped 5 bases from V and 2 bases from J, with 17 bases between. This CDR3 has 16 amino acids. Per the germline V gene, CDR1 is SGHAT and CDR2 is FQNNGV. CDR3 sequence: CASSNPLALDTDTQYF. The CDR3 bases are TGTGCCAGCAGCAACCCTCTAGCGTTAGACACAGATACGCAGTATTTT.

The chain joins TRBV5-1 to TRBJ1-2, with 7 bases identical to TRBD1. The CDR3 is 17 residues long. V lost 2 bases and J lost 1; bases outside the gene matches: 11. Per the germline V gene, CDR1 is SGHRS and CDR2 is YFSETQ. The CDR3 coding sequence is TGCGCCAGCAGCTTAGATACGGGACAGCCAAGTAACTATGGCTACACCTTC. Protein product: CASSLDTGQPSNYGYTF.

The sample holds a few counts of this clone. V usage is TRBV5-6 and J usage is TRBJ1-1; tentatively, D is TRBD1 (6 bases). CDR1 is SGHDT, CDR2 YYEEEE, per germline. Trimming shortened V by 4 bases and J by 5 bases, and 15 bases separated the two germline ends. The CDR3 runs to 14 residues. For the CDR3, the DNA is TGTGCCAGCAGCCCACAACTAACAGGGACTGAAGCTTTCTTT. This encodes CASSPQLTGTEAFF.

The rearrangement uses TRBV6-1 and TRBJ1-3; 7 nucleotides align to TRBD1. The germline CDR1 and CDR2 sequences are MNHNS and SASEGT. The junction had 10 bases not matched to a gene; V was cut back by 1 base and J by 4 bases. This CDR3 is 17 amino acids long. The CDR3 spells CASSEGGQARLGNTIYF. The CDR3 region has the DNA TGTGCCAGCAGTGAAGGAGGACAGGCCCGACTCGGAAACACCATATATTTT.

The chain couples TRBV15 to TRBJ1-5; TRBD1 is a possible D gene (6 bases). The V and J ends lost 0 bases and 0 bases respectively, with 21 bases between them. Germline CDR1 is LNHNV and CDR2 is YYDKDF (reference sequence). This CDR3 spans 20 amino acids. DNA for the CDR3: TGTGCCACCAGCAGAGAAACGGTATCCGACAGGATCAATAGCAATCAGCCCCAGCATTTT. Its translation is CATSRETVSDRINSNQPQHF.

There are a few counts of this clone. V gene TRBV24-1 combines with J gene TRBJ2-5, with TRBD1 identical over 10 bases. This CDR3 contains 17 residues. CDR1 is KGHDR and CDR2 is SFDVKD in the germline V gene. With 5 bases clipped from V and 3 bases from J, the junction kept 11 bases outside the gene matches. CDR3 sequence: CATSGLTGGMPEETQYF. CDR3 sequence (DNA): TGTGCCACCAGTGGTCTGACAGGGGGCATGCCTGAAGAGACCCAGTACTTC.

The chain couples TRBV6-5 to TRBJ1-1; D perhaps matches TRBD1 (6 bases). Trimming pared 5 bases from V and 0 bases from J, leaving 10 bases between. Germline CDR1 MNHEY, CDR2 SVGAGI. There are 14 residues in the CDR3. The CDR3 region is CASSQGLLNTEAFF. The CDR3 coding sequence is TGTGCCAGCAGTCAGGGGTTACTGAACACTGAAGCTTTCTTT.

The CDR3 sequence is CASRGPGTSGGTSYNEQFF. CDR3 DNA: TGTGCCAGCAGGGGTCCCGGGACTAGCGGGGGAACCTCCTACAATGAGCAGTTCTTC. The J gene is TRBJ2-1, the V gene TRBV2; 14 positions match TRBD2. This CDR3 is 19 amino acids long. Germline V CDR1 and CDR2: SNHLY, FYNNEI. J lost 0 bases, V lost 6 bases, and 10 bases had no gene match.

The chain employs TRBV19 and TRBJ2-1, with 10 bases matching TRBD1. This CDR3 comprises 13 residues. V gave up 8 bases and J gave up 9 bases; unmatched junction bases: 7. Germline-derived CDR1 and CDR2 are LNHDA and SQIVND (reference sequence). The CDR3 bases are TGTGCCAGTCACGGGACAGGGGTAGGTGAGCAGTTCTTC. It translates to CASHGTGVGEQFF.

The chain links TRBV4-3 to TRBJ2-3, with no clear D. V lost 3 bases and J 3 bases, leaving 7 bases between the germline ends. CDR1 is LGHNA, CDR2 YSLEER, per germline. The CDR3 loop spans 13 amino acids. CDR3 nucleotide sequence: TGCGCCAGCAGCCAGCGAGGAACAGATACGCAGTATTTT. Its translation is CASSQRGTDTQYF.

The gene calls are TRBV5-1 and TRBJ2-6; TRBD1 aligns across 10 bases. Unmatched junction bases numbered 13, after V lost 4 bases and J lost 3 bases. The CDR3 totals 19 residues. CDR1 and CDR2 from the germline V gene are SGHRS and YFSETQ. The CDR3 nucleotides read TGCGCCAGCAGCCGGGCTGTGGGGACAGGGGTGCATGGGGCCAACGTCCTGACTTTC. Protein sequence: CASSRAVGTGVHGANVLTF.